These T cell receptor beta chains were read from a single sample in a study of cytomegalovirus exposure and HLA in healthy donors. The method was immunoSEQ multiplex PCR; TCRdb's version includes in-frame clones alone and lacks a portion of them. The data contain over 150,000 clones, 70% to 90% of them singletons. The sample consisted of PBMCs. These TCRs come from a girl aged 10 to 17 in good health and CMV-seropositive. The conserved cysteine and the conserved F or W are not part of the CDR3 here. The order of the fields is J gene, V gene, CDR3 protein.

TRBJ1-6,TRBV19,ASSISGVSNSPLH
TRBJ2-7,TRBV5-4,ASSLEAGQGFS
TRBJ2-6,TRBV5-1,ASGRDISGANVLT
TRBJ1-5,TRBV1,TSSHLRQGRNQPQH
TRBJ1-3,TRBV5-5,ASSLVPGSGNTIY
TRBJ2-7,TRBV12-5,ASGLTGGASYEQY
TRBJ2-7,TRBV5-1,ASSPGDRSYEQY
TRBJ1-1,TRBV29-1,SGKRATEAF
TRBJ1-5,TRBV6-1,ASSEARGRNQPQH
TRBJ1-4,TRBV19,ASHRSGTGDEKLF
TRBJ1-1,TRBV12-5,ASGLVTGTEAF
TRBJ1-2,TRBV18,ASSDRVHYGYT
TRBJ1-6,TRBV10-3,AISERGSYNSPLH
TRBJ1-2,TRBV27,ASSYRGDNYGYT
TRBJ1-5,TRBV27,ASSLQGGGWQPQH
TRBJ1-6,TRBV2,ASIRTGNNSPLH
TRBJ2-3,TRBV10-1,ASSETVNRDTQY
TRBJ2-7,TRBV19,ASSASSYEQY
TRBJ2-7,TRBV5-4,ASSLAASGGHTYEQY
TRBJ1-2,TRBV6-6,ASTDRNRNYGYT
TRBJ1-2,TRBV9,ASSVGQVNYGYT
TRBJ1-1,TRBV30,AWSVRAGAGTEAF
TRBJ2-1,TRBV11-2,ASIQGYEQF
TRBJ1-2,TRBV7-9,ASSLVRGVNAGYT
TRBJ2-7,TRBV10-1,ASSNTYEQY
TRBJ1-2,TRBV11-2,ASSKPGQGLYGYT
TRBJ2-1,TRBV2,ASSDRGYYNEQF
TRBJ2-5,TRBV30,AWNQGPQETQY
TRBJ2-3,TRBV7-3,ASSSLGRGAGTDTQY
.,TRBV6-1,ASSVDRTYEQY
TRBJ2-3,TRBV7-2,ASSFSGTDTQY
TRBJ1-5,TRBV19,ASSPGRFYSNQPQH
TRBJ2-7,TRBV7-9,ASTLVGGASRDEQY
TRBJ1-2,TRBV9,ASRNQGTYGYT
TRBJ1-1,TRBV5-1,ASSSTDRAEDTEAF
TRBJ1-2,TRBV6-6,ASSLQGDIGGYGYT
TRBJ1-3,TRBV19,ASSIDRGSGNTIY
TRBJ2-1,TRBV6-6,ASRSEGGLNNEQF
TRBJ2-7,TRBV5-1,ASSRGSSYEQY
TRBJ2-7,TRBV2,ASSEAREQY
TRBJ1-2,TRBV4-1,ASSRPGTGGDNYGYT
TRBJ1-1,TRBV6-5,ASSPTDLLTEAF
TRBJ2-7,TRBV2,ASRELWTAFPYEQY
TRBJ2-1,TRBV6-1,AGQGLSYNEQF
TRBJ2-7,TRBV19,ASSPGLAVYEQY
TRBJ1-2,TRBV14,ASSPRVGYGYT
TRBJ1-4,TRBV27,ASRSTVINEKLF
TRBJ1-1,TRBV10-3,AISESGAPNTEAF
TRBJ2-7,TRBV7-9,ASSAERQYYEQY
TRBJ1-1,TRBV19,ASSIGQTTGTEAF